Below, 27 T cell receptor beta chains from the same sample are listed, as sequenced in a study of shared clonotypes between healthy human individuals. Clones were read by immunoSEQ multiplex PCR, and TCRdb kept only the in-frame ones, dropping some. The sample gives some 1,100,000 clones, approximately 80% of which show up once; roughly 0.56% is in the top ten. The sample consisted of memory CD4+ T cells from PBMCs. Subset noted: CD45RA-negative fraction. The receptors stem from a man aged 18-30 years in good health. Some clones in this sample may be carry-over from other donors' samples.

The V gene is TRBV18, the J gene TRBJ2-1, with 7 bases identical to TRBD1. The junction had 4 bases not matched to a gene; V was cut back by 3 bases and J by 5 bases. The CDR3 is made up of 14 amino acids. Germline V CDR1 and CDR2: KGHSH, LQKENI. CDR3 in DNA: TGTGCCAGCTCACCCGGGACAGCAGACAATGAGCAGTTCTTC. It yields the protein CASSPGTADNEQFF.

The rearrangement uses TRBV13 and TRBJ2-7; 9 positions agree with TRBD1. Germline values: CDR1 PRHDT, CDR2 FYEKMQ (reference sequence). The trim removed 2 bases at V and 0 bases at J, leaving 8 bases unmatched. This CDR3 has 17 amino acids. The CDR3 here is CASSLLARDRASYEQYF. The CDR3 coding sequence is TGTGCCAGCAGCTTACTCGCTCGGGACAGGGCCTCCTACGAGCAGTACTTC.

Only a few counts were recorded for this clone. The chain couples TRBV28 to TRBJ2-7, with unresolved D. Germline V gene sequence: CDR1 MDHEN, CDR2 SYDVKM. The V end was cut by 1 base, the J end by 0 bases, with 13 bases between. This CDR3 contains 16 residues. CDR3 in amino acids: CASSLLMSRSSYEQYF. The CDR3 nucleotides are TGTGCCAGCAGTTTATTAATGTCCAGGAGCTCCTACGAGCAGTACTTC. Based on the CDR3 plus reference TRBV28 and TRBJ2-7, the full variable domain is DVKVTQSSRYLVKRTGEKVFLECVQDMDHENMFWYRQDPGLGLRLIYFSYDVKMKEKGDIPEGYSVSREKKERFSLILESASTNQTSMYLCASSLLMSRSSYEQYFGPGTRLTVT.

The CDR3 DNA reads TGTGCCAGCCTGGGAACCGGGGCCAACGTCCTGACTTTC. Its protein is CASLGTGANVLTF. The chain couples TRBV27 to TRBJ2-6; no clear D gene. The CDR3 has 13 amino acids. Per germline, CDR1 MNHEY and CDR2 SMNVEV (reference sequence). V lost 8 bases and J lost 4, with 9 bases in between.

CDR3 region: CASSSPSGAGDTDTQYF. CDR3 coding DNA: TGCGCCAGCAGCTCTCCGAGCGGGGCGGGGGACACAGATACGCAGTATTTT. V and J are TRBV5-1 and TRBJ2-3, with TRBD2 identical over 7 bases. V dropped 3 bases and J dropped 2; count of bases not matched to a gene: 12. The CDR3 runs 17 residues. Germline values: CDR1 SGHRS, CDR2 YFSETQ.

This clone has only a few counts. This chain connects TRBV4-2 to TRBJ2-3, with 12 bases that match TRBD2. V lost 5 bases, J lost 2 bases, and 5 bases stayed unmatched. The CDR3 spans 16 residues. Germline V CDR1 and CDR2: LGHNA, YNFKEQ. The CDR3 loop reads CASSSGLAGHTDTQYF. CDR3 bases: TGTGCCAGCAGCTCTGGACTAGCGGGACACACAGATACGCAGTATTTT.

The chain joins TRBV5-1 to TRBJ2-5, with 11 bases lining up with TRBD2. The DNA end favors TRBJ2-7, so the J call may be wrong. Germline CDR1 SGHRS, CDR2 YFSETQ. This CDR3 region has 17 residues. Here the CDR3 reads CASSGSLAGGRSYEQYF. The CDR3, as DNA: TGCGCCAGCAGCGGGAGTCTAGCGGGAGGAAGATCCTACGAGCAGTACTTC.

The sample holds a few counts of this clone. V usage is TRBV7-3 and J usage is TRBJ1-1; D unresolved. Germline V gene sequence: CDR1 SGHTA, CDR2 FQGTGA. CDR3 length: 15 amino acids. Trimming stripped 5 bases from V and 1 base from J, with 14 bases between. CDR3 coding DNA: TGTGCCAGCAGCCCCTCGAGCGACACGAACACTGAAGCTTTCTTT. Protein product: CASSPSSDTNTEAFF.

This clone was detected only once. V usage is TRBV5-1 and J usage is TRBJ2-7, with TRBD1 as a possible D gene (6 bases). Germline CDR1 is SGHRS and CDR2 is YFSETQ. V lost 2 bases and J lost 6, with 12 bases in between. CDR3 length equals 13 residues. In DNA form, the CDR3 reads TGCGCCAGCAGCTTTATGGGGGCCTCCGAGCAGTACTTC. Protein sequence: CASSFMGASEQYF.

This clone came up once. The CDR3 reads CASSVDPTGGYTF. In nucleotides, the CDR3 is TGTGCCAGCAGCGTAGACCCCACGGGGGGCTACACCTTC. The V call is TRBV9, the J call TRBJ1-2; D is uncertain. Trimming took off 0 bases at V and 8 bases at J, with 11 bases between the two ends. CDR1 SGDLS and CDR2 YYNGEE come from the germline V gene. This CDR3 is 13 amino acids long. Drawing the rest from reference TRBV9 and TRBJ1-2, the complete variable domain is DSGVTQTPKHLITATGQRVTLRCSPRSGDLSVYWYQQSLDQGLQFLIQYYNGEERAKGNILERFSAQQFPDLHSELNLSSLELGDSALYFCASSVDPTGGYTFGSGTRLTVV.

CDR3 sequence (DNA): TGTGCCACCAGCAGAGATTACCTAAGCTCTGGAAACACCATATATTTT. Residues: CATSRDYLSSGNTIYF. The J gene is TRBJ1-3, the V gene TRBV15; no definite D call. CDR1 LNHNV and CDR2 YYDKDF come from the germline V gene (reference sequence). The V gene lost 0 bases and the J gene lost 0 bases, with 9 bases spanning the gap. This CDR3 has 16 amino acids.

The V call is TRBV16, the J call TRBJ1-5, with TRBD1 as a possible D gene (5 bases). The CDR3 length is 16 residues. Germline CDR1 and CDR2: KGHSY and FQNENV. V was trimmed by 2 bases and J by 0 bases, leaving 11 bases between them. DNA of the CDR3: TGTGCCAGCAGCCAAGCTTGGGGGGATAGCAATCAGCCCCAGCATTTT. Residues: CASSQAWGDSNQPQHF.

This chain uses TRBV6-6 with TRBJ1-6; the D is unclear. V was clipped by 6 bases and J by 0 bases, with 12 bases between them. The germline V gene encodes CDR1 MNHNY and CDR2 SVGAGI (reference sequence). The CDR3 contains 16 residues. The chain's CDR3 is CASSNLRSSYNSPLHF. The CDR3 bases are TGTGCCAGCAGCAACTTGCGGAGCTCCTATAATTCACCCCTCCACTTT.

The J gene is TRBJ1-1, the V gene TRBV11-3; D call uncertain. Trimming removed 1 base at V and 0 bases at J, with 9 bases between. The CDR3 loop spans 15 amino acids. The germline CDR1 and CDR2 sequences are SGHNT and YENEEA. The CDR3 DNA sequence: TGTGCCAGCAGCTTAGGGTGGGCGATGAACACTGAAGCTTTCTTT. Translating it yields CASSLGWAMNTEAFF.

V gene TRBV7-3 combines with J gene TRBJ2-2; 14 bases agree with TRBD2. The germline V gene encodes CDR1 SGHTA and CDR2 FQGTGA. The CDR3 runs to 23 residues. Trimming removed 1 base from V and 6 bases from J; junction bases left unmatched: 22. CDR3 DNA: TGTGCCAGCAGCTTAAAGGGGACGGACTTCTCCGGGACTAGCGGGAGTCGGTCCGGGGAGCTGTTTTTT. It codes for CASSLKGTDFSGTSGSRSGELFF.

In nucleotides, the CDR3 is TGTGCCAGCCCTAACGTCAGGACTCGGGGCTCTGGCTACACCTTC. Translation: CASPNVRTRGSGYTF. The chain is built from TRBV18 and TRBJ1-2; a weak D match, TRBD1 (5 bases). V lost 8 bases to trimming and J lost 7 bases, with 23 bases between them. The length of the CDR3 is 15 residues. Germline CDR1 is KGHSH and CDR2 is LQKENI.

This clone was recorded once. The J gene is TRBJ2-3, the V gene TRBV7-9, with TRBD2 identical over 7 bases. V dropped 4 bases and J dropped 6; count of bases not matched to a gene: 7. This CDR3 comprises 14 residues. Germline lookup yields CDR1 SEHNR and CDR2 FQNEAQ (reference sequence). CDR3 DNA sequence: TGTGCCAGCAGCTGGGGCGGGAGAGGGGATACGCAGTATTTT. Amino acid sequence: CASSWGGRGDTQYF.

In DNA form, the CDR3 reads TGCGCCAGCCGCCCGTATGGGGGAACCGGGGAGCTGTTTTTT. Translated, it gives CASRPYGGTGELFF. This chain connects TRBV5-1 to TRBJ2-2; D possibly matches TRBD1 or TRBD2 (5 bases each). V dropped 7 bases and J dropped 5 bases, with 15 bases sitting between them. The CDR3 covers 14 residues. Germline values: CDR1 SGHRS, CDR2 YFSETQ.

The V call is TRBV6-5, the J call TRBJ1-2, with a tentative D call TRBD1 (5 bases). The germline V and J ends were trimmed by 2 bases and 6 bases, with 13 bases remaining between them. Germline assignment: CDR1 MNHEY and CDR2 SVGAGI. The CDR3 is 14 amino acids. The CDR3 sequence: CASSYGGAGNGYTF. The CDR3 region has the DNA TGTGCCAGCAGTTACGGGGGAGCGGGCAATGGCTACACCTTC.

V usage is TRBV19 and J usage is TRBJ1-5; TRBD1 aligns across 7 bases. After removal of 2 bases from V and 1 base from J, the junction contained 2 bases not matched to a gene. Germline V gene sequence: CDR1 LNHDA, CDR2 SQIVND (reference sequence). This CDR3 spans 15 amino acids. CDR3 DNA: TGTGCCAGTAGTATACGGACAGGCAGCAATCAGCCCCAGCATTTT. This codes for CASSIRTGSNQPQHF.

The J gene is TRBJ1-2, the V gene TRBV6-5; D ambiguous. Between the trimmed V and J ends, which lost 6 bases and 2 bases, there was a span of 13 bases. This CDR3 comprises 14 residues. Germline values: CDR1 MNHEY, CDR2 SVGAGI. CDR3 loop: CASSLAPLNYGYTF. For the CDR3, the DNA is TGTGCCAGCAGCTTGGCCCCCCTAAACTATGGCTACACCTTC.

This chain joins TRBV9 and TRBJ2-2; D possibly uses TRBD1 or TRBD2 (5 bases each). The CDR3 totals 16 residues. V was cut by 2 bases and J by 6 bases, with 17 bases left in between. Germline assignment: CDR1 SGDLS and CDR2 YYNGEE. The CDR3 reads CASSVGGVGHAGELFF. As DNA, the CDR3 is TGTGCCAGCAGCGTTGGGGGAGTCGGTCACGCCGGGGAGCTGTTTTTT.

This chain links TRBV6-6 with TRBJ2-2, with TRBD1 as a possible D gene (6 bases). The V end lost 3 bases, the J end lost 8 bases, and 13 bases lay between the germline ends. Per germline, CDR1 MNHNY and CDR2 SVGAGI (reference sequence). The CDR3 consists of 14 residues. This CDR3 reads CASSYRQDFGELFF. CDR3 nucleotide sequence: TGTGCCAGCAGTTATAGACAGGATTTTGGGGAGCTGTTTTTT.

The rearrangement links TRBV25-1 to TRBJ2-7; D may match TRBD1 or TRBD2 (6 bases each). CDR3 size: 13 residues. Germline CDR1 MGHDK, CDR2 SYGVNS. Trimming shortened V by 5 bases and J by 1 base, and 9 bases separated the two germline ends. In DNA form, the CDR3 reads TGTGCCAGCAGTTGGGGGGCATCCTACGAGCAGTACTTC. Protein: CASSWGASYEQYF.

J is TRBJ1-1 and V is TRBV28, with 8 bases that match TRBD1. The length of the CDR3 is 16 residues. With V trimmed by 2 bases and J by 2 bases, 7 bases remained unmatched. Germline V gene lookup returns CDR1 MDHEN and CDR2 SYDVKM. CDR3 coding DNA: TGTGCCAGCAGTTTAGGGGCCGGACAGGGAAACACTGAAGCTTTCTTT. It yields the protein CASSLGAGQGNTEAFF. Full variable domain (missing parts from reference TRBV28 and TRBJ1-1): DVKVTQSSRYLVKRTGEKVFLECVQDMDHENMFWYRQDPGLGLRLIYFSYDVKMKEKGDIPEGYSVSREKKERFSLILESASTNQTSMYLCASSLGAGQGNTEAFFGQGTRLTVV.

The chain has TRBV18 and TRBJ2-5; 9 bases are a match to TRBD2. There are 15 residues in the CDR3. Losses at the gene ends were 3 bases for V and 5 bases for J; bases not matched to a gene: 7. Germline CDR1 and CDR2: KGHSH and LQKENI. CDR3 DNA sequence: TGTGCCAGCTCACCTTCGTTAGCGGGAGACGAGACCCAGTACTTC. The encoded protein is CASSPSLAGDETQYF. The variable domain in full, with the rest retrieved from reference TRBV18 and TRBJ2-5, is NAGVMQNPRHLVRRRGQEARLRCSPMKGHSHVYWYRQLPEEGLKFMVYLQKENIIDESGMPKERFSAEFPKEGPSILRIQQVVRGDSAAYFCASSPSLAGDETQYFGPGTRLLVL.

In regard to this clone: It is unclear where the CDR3 begins or ends on the DNA, so no DNA is shown, and the CDR3 is as TCRdb lists it. The chain recombines TRBV19 with TRBJ1-1. Inclusive of both ends, the CDR3 amounts to 12 amino acids. CDR1 LNHDA and CDR2 SQIVND come from the germline V gene (reference sequence). The chain's CDR3 is CASTSVHTEAFF.